This entry lists 30 T cell receptor beta chains sequenced from one sample in a study of spatial heterogeneity in lung cancer. Study-wide points: One measure, the expanded intratumoral alpha and beta TCR count, tracked tumor mutation counts.

TCRdb fed the 5' RACE reads into MiXCR, producing one record per CDR3 protein. There are about 16,000 distinct CDR3 sequences in the sample; 4.5% to 7% occur only once, and about 9.3% lies in the top ten. These TCRs are of unknown antigen specificity. Time point described: sample taken at primary tumor resection. The starting material was lung tumor tissue, obtained at surgery. Receptors were obtained from a female donor with early-stage non-small cell lung cancer.

This clonotype was picked up many times. The chain links TRBV9 to TRBJ2-1, with D hard to call. The germline CDR1 and CDR2 sequences are SGDLS and YYNGEE. Between the trimmed V and J ends, which lost 0 bases and 3 bases, there was a span of 10 bases. The CDR3 length is 15 residues. The DNA of the CDR3 is TGTGCCAGCAGCGTAGCGGGCTCTATCTACAATGAGCAGTTCTTC. This encodes CASSVAGSIYNEQFF.

This clonotype was seen at least ten times. This chain uses TRBV29-1 with TRBJ2-3; 9 bases map to TRBD2. The ends lost 1 base at V and 4 bases at J; junction bases unmatched: 6. Germline CDR1 is SQVTM and CDR2 is ANQGSEA. The length of the CDR3 is 15 residues. This CDR3 is CSVEGLAGVSDTQYF. For the CDR3, the DNA is TGCAGCGTTGAAGGGTTAGCGGGAGTCTCAGATACGCAGTATTTT.

This clonotype was counted many times. This chain joins TRBV20-1 and TRBJ2-7; tentatively, D is TRBD1 (6 bases). Trimming removed 3 bases at V and 0 bases at J, with 9 bases between. This CDR3 spans 13 amino acids. The germline V gene has CDR1 DFQATT and CDR2 SNEGSKA (reference sequence). The CDR3 DNA reads as TGCAGTGCTAGCGGGACATTCTCCTACGAGCAGTACTTC. Its translation: CSASGTFSYEQYF.

This clonotype was seen many times. The rearrangement uses TRBV12-3 or TRBV12-4 and TRBJ2-1; 13 bases line up with TRBD2. V shed 6 bases and J 9 bases; nucleotides not matched to a gene: 8. The length of the CDR3 is 15 residues. The CDR3 is CASSPGLAGVGEQFF. Written as DNA, the CDR3 is TGTGCCAGCAGCCCCGGACTAGCGGGAGTGGGTGAGCAGTTCTTC.

In this sample, this clonotype turned up many times. The chain uses TRBV5-5 and TRBJ2-5; 10 bases line up with TRBD2. The ends lost 3 bases at V and 4 bases at J; junction bases unmatched: 3. Germline V gene lookup returns CDR1 SGHKS and CDR2 YYEKEE (reference sequence). This CDR3 has 14 residues. In nucleotides, the CDR3 is TGTGCCAGCAGCTCACTAGCGGGATCAGAGACCCAGTACTTC. Its protein product is CASSSLAGSETQYF.

Many counts were recorded for this clonotype. The chain employs TRBV5-6 and TRBJ1-2, with 9 bases that match TRBD1. The V gene end was trimmed by 4 bases and the J gene end by 4 bases; junction bases not matched to a gene: 8. Germline V lookup: CDR1 SGHDT, CDR2 YYEEEE. The CDR3 has 15 residues. The CDR3 region is CASSPVDRGGYGYTF. CDR3 DNA sequence: TGTGCCAGCAGCCCTGTGGACAGGGGAGGCTATGGCTACACCTTC.

This clonotype occurred many times. The chain has TRBV5-1 and TRBJ2-7; unclear D gene. This CDR3 is built from 12 residues. Germline-derived CDR1 and CDR2 are SGHRS and YFSETQ. The germline V and J ends were trimmed by 7 bases and 2 bases, with 10 bases remaining between them. CDR3 bases: TGCGCCAGCGGACCCGACACCTACGAGCAGTACTTC. Protein: CASGPDTYEQYF.

This clonotype has at least ten counts. V usage is TRBV5-4 and J usage is TRBJ2-3; D is perhaps TRBD2 (6 bases). Trimming took off 2 bases at V and 1 base at J, with 11 bases between the two ends. CDR1 and CDR2 from the germline V gene are SGHNT and YYREEE (reference sequence). This CDR3 is built from 15 residues. The CDR3 reads CASSLVGGGTDTQYF. CDR3 DNA: TGTGCCAGCAGCTTAGTGGGAGGCGGCACAGATACGCAGTATTTT.

This clonotype was seen a few times. This chain connects TRBV15 to TRBJ2-5; TRBD2 aligns across 9 bases. CDR1 is LNHNV, CDR2 YYDKDF, per germline (reference sequence). V was pared by 11 bases and J by 2 bases, with 12 bases of the junction left unmatched. The CDR3 length is 15 residues. CDR3 protein: CACDGTSRVQETQYF. The CDR3 region has the DNA TGTGCCTGCGACGGGACTAGCAGGGTACAAGAGACCCAGTACTTC.

This clonotype was seen repeatedly, ten times or more. The V and J genes are TRBV28 and TRBJ2-3; 11 bases match TRBD2. Germline V lookup: CDR1 MDHEN, CDR2 SYDVKM. Trimming cost V 4 bases and J 4 bases; bases outside gene matches: 4. The CDR3 is 15 amino acids. This CDR3 reads CASSSSGRRADTQYF. CDR3 coding DNA: TGTGCCAGCAGTTCTAGCGGGAGGAGGGCAGATACGCAGTATTTT. Full variable domain (outside the CDR3, taken from reference TRBV28 and TRBJ2-3): DVKVTQSSRYLVKRTGEKVFLECVQDMDHENMFWYRQDPGLGLRLIYFSYDVKMKEKGDIPEGYSVSREKKERFSLILESASTNQTSMYLCASSSSGRRADTQYFGPGTRLTVL.

This clonotype was observed at least ten times. The genes are TRBV7-9 and TRBJ1-1; D is ambiguous. Germline assignment: CDR1 SEHNR and CDR2 FQNEAQ (reference sequence). V lost 5 bases, J lost 3 bases, and 10 bases lay in between. The CDR3 has 13 residues. The CDR3 nucleotides read TGTGCCAGCAGCACCGGTCTGTACACTGAAGCTTTCTTT. This translates into CASSTGLYTEAFF.

The table lists this clonotype with many counts. V gene TRBV29-1 combines with J gene TRBJ2-3; 10 bases map to TRBD2. Germline V lookup: CDR1 SQVTM, CDR2 ANQGSEA. With 5 bases clipped from V and 6 bases from J, the junction kept 11 bases outside the gene matches. CDR3 length: 15 residues. In nucleotides, the CDR3 is TGCAGCGTTAGACCCAGCGGGAGGGCCGAGGATACGCAGTATTTT. This sequence encodes CSVRPSGRAEDTQYF.

The rearrangement links TRBV27 to TRBJ1-1, with D possibly TRBD1 on 5 matching bases. Looked up from germline, CDR1 is MNHEY and CDR2 is SMNVEV (reference sequence). The CDR3 has 11 residues. V shed 6 bases and J shed 5 bases, with 7 bases lying between them. DNA for the CDR3: TGTGCCAGCAGAGGGGCTACTGAAGCTTTCTTT. As protein: CASRGATEAFF.

This clonotype was observed many times. The chain uses TRBV4-1 and TRBJ2-2; no clear D. This CDR3 contains 11 residues. V dropped 0 bases and J dropped 9 bases, with 2 bases sitting between them. Germline V lookup: CDR1 MGHRA, CDR2 YSYEKL. CDR3 residues: CASSQERELFF. The CDR3 DNA reads as TGCGCCAGCAGCCAAGAACGGGAGCTGTTTTTT.

This clonotype was detected ten times or more. V is TRBV1 and J is TRBJ1-2; the table calls TRBD1, which could not be checked here. TRBV1 is a documented pseudogene. This CDR3 comprises 15 residues. For the CDR3, the DNA is TGCACCAGCAGCCAAGATATGGACAGGGACTATGGCTACACCTTC. This encodes CTSSQDMDRDYGYTF.

The table lists this clonotype with many counts. The rearrangement links TRBV2 to TRBJ1-5; 7 bases agree with TRBD1. With V trimmed by 6 bases and J by 3 bases, 8 bases remained unmatched. Germline V gene sequence: CDR1 SNHLY, CDR2 FYNNEI. This CDR3 comprises 15 residues. This CDR3 reads CASRGQSGINQPQHF. The CDR3 DNA is TGTGCCAGCAGGGGACAGTCAGGGATCAATCAGCCCCAGCATTTT.

There are many counts of this clonotype. This chain connects TRBV5-4 to TRBJ2-7; a possible D gene is TRBD1 (5 bases). The CDR3 extends over 14 amino acids. Germline values: CDR1 SGHNT, CDR2 YYREEE (reference sequence). The V end was cut by 4 bases, the J end by 3 bases, with 14 bases between. DNA for the CDR3: TGTGCCAGCAGCCCCCAACCCAGGGACTACGAGCAGTACTTC. Its protein product is CASSPQPRDYEQYF.

This clonotype was recorded many times. V is TRBV10-2 and J is TRBJ2-5, with TRBD1 matching over 8 bases. V lost 3 bases to trimming and J lost 4 bases; unmatched junction nucleotides: 10. The CDR3 contains 16 residues. Germline V gene data show CDR1 as WSHSY and CDR2 as SAAADI. The CDR3 reads CASSDIRQGTGETQYF. The CDR3 DNA sequence: TGCGCCAGCAGTGATATACGGCAAGGGACAGGAGAGACCCAGTACTTC.

The table lists this clonotype with many counts. The chain employs TRBV5-1 and TRBJ2-1; D is undetermined. V was pared by 4 bases and J by 9 bases, with 11 bases between. The CDR3 covers 12 residues. CDR1 and CDR2 (germline): SGHRS, YFSETQ. In DNA, the CDR3 is TGCGCCAGCAGCCCTAATTTGGGTGAGCAGTTCTTC. Residues: CASSPNLGEQFF.

This clonotype was picked up many times. V and J are TRBV7-9 and TRBJ2-4, with unresolved D. This CDR3 spans 15 amino acids. Trimming took off 1 base at V and 4 bases at J, with 11 bases between the two ends. Germline V gives CDR1 SEHNR, CDR2 FQNEAQ (reference sequence). CDR3 sequence: CASSLVSGLKNIQYF. The CDR3 nucleotides read TGTGCCAGCAGCTTAGTCTCAGGCCTGAAAAACATTCAGTACTTC.

There are many counts of this clonotype. CDR3 coding DNA: TGCGCCAGCAGCTTGGGGATACTAGCGGGAGGAAGTAATGAGCAGTTCTTC. Amino acid sequence: CASSLGILAGGSNEQFF. This sequence joins TRBV5-1 and TRBJ2-1; 12 bases are shared with TRBD2. The CDR3 runs 17 residues. J gave up 7 bases and V 0 bases, and 8 bases lay outside the gene matches. Germline V gene sequence: CDR1 SGHRS, CDR2 YFSETQ.

This clonotype showed up just once. One base away lies a much larger clone, so this may be a sequencing read error. This chain uses TRBV12-3 or TRBV12-4 with TRBJ2-1, with 8 bases matching TRBD2. This CDR3 is 16 amino acids long. Trimming at V came to 8 bases and at J to 0 bases, leaving 9 bases not matched to a gene. The CDR3: CASGVGRVGSYNEQFF. The CDR3 DNA is TGTGCCAGCGGTGTCGGGAGGGTCGGCTCCTACAATGAGCAGTTCTTC.

This clonotype is labeled as medium-sized (0.01 to 0.1%). The J gene is TRBJ1-5, the V gene TRBV6-1; D unclear. V was cut by 0 bases and J by 4 bases, with 13 bases left in between. Germline CDR1 reads MNHNS; CDR2 reads SASEGT. The CDR3 consists of 16 residues. CDR3 in amino acids: CASSEAYSLKNQPQHF. CDR3 sequence (DNA): TGTGCCAGCAGTGAAGCGTACAGTCTGAAGAATCAGCCCCAGCATTTT.

This clonotype has a count of ten or more. The gene calls are TRBV27 and TRBJ1-6; tentatively, D is TRBD1 (6 bases). V was pared by 6 bases and J by 0 bases, with 12 bases between. CDR1 is MNHEY and CDR2 is SMNVEV in the germline V gene (reference sequence). This CDR3 has 16 amino acids. The CDR3 here is CASRLTGISYNSPLHF. In DNA form, the CDR3 reads TGTGCCAGCAGGTTAACAGGGATCTCCTATAATTCACCCCTCCACTTT.

This clonotype was seen many times. V gene TRBV27 combines with J gene TRBJ2-1; 7 positions agree with TRBD2. Germline assignment: CDR1 MNHEY and CDR2 SMNVEV (reference sequence). The CDR3 runs 13 residues. V trimming: 2 bases; J trimming: 7 bases; junction bases outside the gene matches: 2. DNA for the CDR3: TGTGCCAGCAGTTTAGCCGGGGGGAATGAGCAGTTCTTC. Protein sequence: CASSLAGGNEQFF.

In this sample, this clonotype turned up many times. The rearrangement uses TRBV19 and TRBJ2-1; 13 bases are a match to TRBD2. Germline CDR1 and CDR2: LNHDA and SQIVND (reference sequence). The CDR3 runs to 15 residues. Losses at the gene ends were 4 bases for V and 8 bases for J; bases not matched to a gene: 5. The CDR3 loop is CASSNGLAGADEQFF. CDR3 DNA: TGTGCCAGTAGTAACGGACTAGCGGGAGCGGATGAGCAGTTCTTC. The full variable domain, in which reference TRBV19 and TRBJ2-1 provide the parts outside the CDR3, is DGGITQSPKYLFRKEGQNVTLSCEQNLNHDAMYWYRQDPGQGLRLIYYSQIVNDFQKGDIAEGYSVSREKKESFPLTVTSAQKNPTAFYLCASSNGLAGADEQFFGPGTRLTVL.

This clonotype has a count of ten or more. The chain couples TRBV20-1 to TRBJ2-7, with D possibly TRBD2 on 6 matching bases. Between the trimmed V and J ends, which lost 6 bases and 0 bases, there was a span of 9 bases. The CDR3 extends over 12 amino acids. Germline V gene sequence: CDR1 DFQATT, CDR2 SNEGSKA (reference sequence). CDR3 region: CSAVGGSYEQYF. The CDR3, as DNA: TGCAGTGCCGTGGGGGGCTCCTACGAGCAGTACTTC.

This clonotype qualifies as medium-sized. The genes are TRBV27 and TRBJ2-1, with 11 bases fitting TRBD2. This CDR3 comprises 14 residues. V lost 4 bases and J lost 7; bases outside the gene matches: 3. CDR1 is MNHEY and CDR2 is SMNVEV in the germline V gene (reference sequence). CDR3 DNA: TGTGCCAGCAGTTCCTGGACTAGCGGGAATGAGCAGTTCTTC. Protein sequence: CASSSWTSGNEQFF.

In this sample, this clonotype turned up a few times. The gene calls are TRBV27 and TRBJ2-7; D uncertain. The CDR3 has 13 amino acids. Germline loops: CDR1 MNHEY, CDR2 SMNVEV (reference sequence). The V end was cut by 3 bases, the J end by 3 bases, with 9 bases between. The CDR3 sequence: CASSFVGFYEQYF. The CDR3 DNA reads as TGTGCCAGCAGTTTTGTGGGATTCTACGAGCAGTACTTC.

In its sample, this clonotype was seen many times. J is TRBJ2-1 and V is TRBV7-7, with a possible D match to TRBD2 (6 bases). Trimming took off 1 base at V and 4 bases at J, with 11 bases between the two ends. CDR3 length equals 15 residues. The germline V gene encodes CDR1 SSHAT and CDR2 FNYEAQ (reference sequence). The chain's CDR3 is CASSLGGTGYNEQFF. DNA of the CDR3: TGTGCCAGCAGCTTAGGCGGGACGGGTTACAATGAGCAGTTCTTC. Combining the CDR3 with reference TRBV7-7 and TRBJ2-1 gives the whole variable domain GAGVSQSPRYKVTKRGQDVTLRCDPISSHATLYWYQQALGQGPEFLTYFNYEAQPDKSGLPSDRFSAERPEGSISTLTIQRTEQRDSAMYRCASSLGGTGYNEQFFGPGTRLTVL.